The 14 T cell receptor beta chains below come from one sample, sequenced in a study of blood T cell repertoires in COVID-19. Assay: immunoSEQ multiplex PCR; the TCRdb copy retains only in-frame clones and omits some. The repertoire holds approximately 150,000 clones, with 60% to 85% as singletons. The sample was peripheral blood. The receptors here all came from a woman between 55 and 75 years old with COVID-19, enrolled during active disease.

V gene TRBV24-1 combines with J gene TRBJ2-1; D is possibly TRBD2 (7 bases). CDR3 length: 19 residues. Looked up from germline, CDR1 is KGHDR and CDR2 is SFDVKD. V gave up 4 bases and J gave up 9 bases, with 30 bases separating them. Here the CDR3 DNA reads TGTGCCACCAGTGACGCGCTTGGCCGGGGGGCTTCGGGCGCCGGTGAGCAGTTCTTC. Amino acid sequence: CATSDALGRGASGAGEQFF.

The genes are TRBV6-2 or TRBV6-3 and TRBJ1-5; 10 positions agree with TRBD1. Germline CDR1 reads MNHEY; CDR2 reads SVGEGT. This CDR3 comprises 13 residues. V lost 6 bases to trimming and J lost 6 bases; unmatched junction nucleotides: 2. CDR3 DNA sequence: TGTGCCAGCAGCAGGGACAGGGGTCAGCCCCAGCATTTT. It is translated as CASSRDRGQPQHF.

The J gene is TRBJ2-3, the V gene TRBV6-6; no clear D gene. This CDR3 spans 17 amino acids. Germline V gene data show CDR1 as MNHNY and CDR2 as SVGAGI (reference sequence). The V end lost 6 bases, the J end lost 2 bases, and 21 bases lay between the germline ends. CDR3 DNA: TGTGCCAGCAGCCGAAACCAACTAACCACGAACACAGATACGCAGTATTTT. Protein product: CASSRNQLTTNTDTQYF.

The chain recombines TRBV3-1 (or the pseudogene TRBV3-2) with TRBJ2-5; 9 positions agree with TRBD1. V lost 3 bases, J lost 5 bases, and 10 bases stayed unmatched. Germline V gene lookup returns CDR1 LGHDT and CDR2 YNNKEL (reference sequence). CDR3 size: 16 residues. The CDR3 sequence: CASSQAQGAFGETQYF. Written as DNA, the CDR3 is TGTGCCAGCAGCCAGGCACAGGGGGCATTCGGGGAGACCCAGTACTTC.

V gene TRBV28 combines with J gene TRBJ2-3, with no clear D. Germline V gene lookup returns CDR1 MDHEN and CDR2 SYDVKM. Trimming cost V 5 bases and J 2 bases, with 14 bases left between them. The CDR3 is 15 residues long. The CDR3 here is CASSIPLSNTDTQYF. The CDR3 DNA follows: TGTGCCAGCAGTATCCCCCTTAGTAACACAGATACGCAGTATTTT.

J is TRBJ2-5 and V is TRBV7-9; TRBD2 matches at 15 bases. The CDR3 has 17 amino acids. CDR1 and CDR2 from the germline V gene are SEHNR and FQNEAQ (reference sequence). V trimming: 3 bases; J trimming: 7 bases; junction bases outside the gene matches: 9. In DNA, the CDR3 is TGTGCCAGCAGCTTCTCGGGACTAGCGGGAGGAGGAGGGACCCAGTACTTC. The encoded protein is CASSFSGLAGGGGTQYF.

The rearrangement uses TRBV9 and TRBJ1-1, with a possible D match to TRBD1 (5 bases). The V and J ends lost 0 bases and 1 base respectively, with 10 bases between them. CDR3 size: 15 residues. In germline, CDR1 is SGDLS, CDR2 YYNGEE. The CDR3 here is CASSVDPTGNTEAFF. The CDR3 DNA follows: TGTGCCAGCAGCGTAGACCCCACAGGGAACACTGAAGCTTTCTTT.

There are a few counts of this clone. CDR3 nucleotide sequence: TGTGCCAGCAGTGATACAGCTAGCAATCAGCCCCAGCATTTT. Translated: CASSDTASNQPQHF. The chain recombines TRBV6-1 with TRBJ1-5; D gene uncertain. Trimming took 3 bases from V and 0 from J, leaving 6 bases between them. This CDR3 contains 14 residues. Germline lookup yields CDR1 MNHNS and CDR2 SASEGT.

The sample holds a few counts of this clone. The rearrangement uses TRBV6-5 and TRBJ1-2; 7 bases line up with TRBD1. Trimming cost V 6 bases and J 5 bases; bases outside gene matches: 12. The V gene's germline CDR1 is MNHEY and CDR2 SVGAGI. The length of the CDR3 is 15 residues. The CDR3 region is CASSPSWTGYYGYTF. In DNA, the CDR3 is TGTGCCAGCAGCCCGAGTTGGACAGGTTATTATGGCTACACCTTC.

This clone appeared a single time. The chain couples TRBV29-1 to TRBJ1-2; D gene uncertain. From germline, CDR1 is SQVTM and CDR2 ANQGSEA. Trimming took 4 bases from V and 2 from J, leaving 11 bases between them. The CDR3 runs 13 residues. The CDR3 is CSVGGGTNYGYTF. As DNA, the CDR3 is TGCAGCGTTGGCGGAGGCACCAACTATGGCTACACCTTC.

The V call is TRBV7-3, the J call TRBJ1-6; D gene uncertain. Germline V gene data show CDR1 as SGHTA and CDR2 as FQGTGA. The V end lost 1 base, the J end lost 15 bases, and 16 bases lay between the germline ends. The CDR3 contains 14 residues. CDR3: CASSLNWESGLLHF. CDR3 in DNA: TGTGCCAGCAGCTTAAATTGGGAGTCTGGTCTCCTCCACTTT.

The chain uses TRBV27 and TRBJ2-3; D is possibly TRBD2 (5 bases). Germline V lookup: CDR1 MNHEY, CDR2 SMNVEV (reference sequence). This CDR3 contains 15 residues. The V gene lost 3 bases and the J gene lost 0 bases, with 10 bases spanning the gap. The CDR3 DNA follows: TGTGCCAGCAGTTTTTTAGCGACAAGCACAGATACGCAGTATTTT. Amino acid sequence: CASSFLATSTDTQYF.

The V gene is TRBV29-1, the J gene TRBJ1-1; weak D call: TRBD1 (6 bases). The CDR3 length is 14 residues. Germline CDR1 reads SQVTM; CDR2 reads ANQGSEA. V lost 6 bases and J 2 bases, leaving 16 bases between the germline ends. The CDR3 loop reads CSVTETGGNTEAFF. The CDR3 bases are TGCAGCGTAACTGAGACAGGTGGAAACACTGAAGCTTTCTTT.

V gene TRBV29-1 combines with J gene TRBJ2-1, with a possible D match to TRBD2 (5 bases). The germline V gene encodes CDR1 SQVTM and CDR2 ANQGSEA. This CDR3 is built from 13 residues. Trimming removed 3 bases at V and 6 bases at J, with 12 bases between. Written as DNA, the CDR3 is TGCAGCGTTGACCGGGAAGTTGGCAATGAGCAGTTCTTC. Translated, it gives CSVDREVGNEQFF.